A selection of T cell receptor beta chains follows, all from one sample in a study of blood T cell repertoires in COVID-19. Sequencing was performed with immunoSEQ multiplex PCR; in TCRdb, only in-frame clones are kept and a portion is missing. The profile shows around 96,000 clones, about 96% of them singletons. The specimen was peripheral blood. The receptor source for this set is a human donor with active COVID-19. The donor label of this sample is uncertain. CDR3s include the opening cysteine and the closing phenylalanine or tryptophan. The D gene is left open where the match is weak. Expanded clones get a size class; other rows say once, few or many, or leave the size out.

TRBD2	TRBV10-3	TRBJ2-1	-	TGTGCCATCAACGCGGGGGGGCCGGAAAATGAGCAGTTCTTC	CAINAGGPENEQFF
-	TRBV7-9	TRBJ1-5	-	TGTGCCAGCAGCTTGTACCGGGACACAGCCACGCCCCAGCATTTT	CASSLYRDTATPQHF
-	TRBV2	TRBJ2-5	-	TGTGCCAGCAGTGAATTGACTAGTGCGGGAGAGACCCAGTACTTC	CASSELTSAGETQYF
TRBD2	TRBV7-8	TRBJ2-3	once	TGTGCCAGCAGCTTAGGGACTAGCGGGGTCACAGATACGCAGTATTTT	CASSLGTSGVTDTQYF
TRBD2	TRBV3-1/TRBV3-2	TRBJ2-2	-	TGTGCCAGCAGCCAAGAGGGACTAGTGGCCGGGGAGCTGTTTTTT	CASSQEGLVAGELFF
-	TRBV5-1	TRBJ1-2	-	TGCGCCAGCAGCCAAGACAGCACTTTCGGCTATGGCTACACCTTC	CASSQDSTFGYGYTF
TRBD1	TRBV3-1/TRBV3-2	TRBJ2-2	once	TGTGCCAGCAGCCATAGACAGGGGTCTAACACCGGGGAGCTGTTTTTT	CASSHRQGSNTGELFF
-	TRBV12-2	TRBJ1-1	few	TGTGCAAGTCGCACTATTAGGAGGGACAGGGGGCGGTGGACTGAAGCTTTCTTT	CASRTIRRDRGRWTEAFF
-	TRBV3-1/TRBV3-2	TRBJ2-7	-	TGTGCCAGCAGCCAAGTAGGTCGGATCGAGGAGGAGCAGTACTTC	CASSQVGRIEEEQYF
TRBD2	TRBV2	TRBJ2-7	-	TGTGCCACGTCCGGGACTAGAGGGGGGGAGCAGTACTTC	CATSGTRGGEQYF
TRBD1	TRBV6-5	TRBJ1-6	-	TGTGCCAGCAGTTATAGACAGGGGGATTCACCCCTCCACTTT	CASSYRQGDSPLHF
-	TRBV11-2	TRBJ1-1	-	TGTGCCAGCAGCCTAGACGGTTTGGGGCAAGCTTTCTTT	CASSLDGLGQAFF
-	TRBV5-6	TRBJ2-6	once	TGTGCCAGCAGCTTGGGGGTTAGGGGCTCTGGGGCCAACGTCCTGACTTTC	CASSLGVRGSGANVLTF
-	TRBV6-2/TRBV6-3	TRBJ2-7	-	TGTGCCAGCAGTTACTTAGATTACCACGAGCAGTACTTC	CASSYLDYHEQYF
-	TRBV7-2	TRBJ1-2	-	TGTGCCAGCAGCTTGTTAAGGGACTCCTATGGCTACACCTTC	CASSLLRDSYGYTF
-	TRBV6-5	TRBJ1-5	once	TGTGCCAGCACCCGACAAGGGAGGGAGCCCCAGCATTTT	CASTRQGREPQHF
-	TRBV9	TRBJ2-2	-	TGTGCCAGCAGCCCAGTTCGGGACTTGGCCACCGGGGAGCTGTTTTTT	CASSPVRDLATGELFF
-	TRBV19	TRBJ1-1	-	TGTGCCAGTAGTATCGGAGGGGACGGACACACTGAAGCTTTCTTT	CASSIGGDGHTEAFF
-	TRBV9	TRBJ2-5	-	TGTGCCAGCAGCGTAGGTGGAGGGAAAGAGACCCAGTACTTC	CASSVGGGKETQYF
-	TRBV7-2	TRBJ1-4	-	TGTGCCAGCAGCTTGGTCCGGGCCCTAGCGGAAAAACTGTTTTTT	CASSLVRALAEKLFF
-	TRBV5-4	TRBJ2-3	-	TGTGCCAGCAGCGGGGACTTAGGCACAGATACGCAGTATTTT	CASSGDLGTDTQYF
-	TRBV29-1	TRBJ1-5	-	TGCAGCGTCGGCCAGGGAGGCGGGCCCCAGCATTTT	CSVGQGGGPQHF
-	TRBV21-1	TRBJ1-1	-	TGCCAAGACCTTATGGGGGGGGCTAACACTGAAGCTTTCTTT	CQDLMGGANTEAFF
TRBD1	TRBV5-6	TRBJ2-7	once	TGTGCCAGCAGCTTGGAACCGACAGGGGCCTACGAGCAGTACTTC	CASSLEPTGAYEQYF
-	TRBV18	TRBJ1-1	-	TGTGCCAGCTCACCACAATCAGGGGCGAACACTGAAGCTTTCTTT	CASSPQSGANTEAFF
-	TRBV3-1/TRBV3-2	TRBJ2-7	-	TGTGCCAGCCAGCCTCGGGGATCTTCCTACGAGCAGTACTTC	CASQPRGSSYEQYF
TRBD1	TRBV6-1	TRBJ2-5	-	TGTGCCAGCAGTGAAGCGGACAGGGAGACCCAGTACTTC	CASSEADRETQYF
-	TRBV5-8	TRBJ2-5	-	TGTGCCAGCAGTCGAGGGGGGGCCCGGGAAGAGACCCAGTACTTC	CASSRGGAREETQYF
TRBD1	TRBV6-6	TRBJ1-6	-	TGTGCCAGCAGTAAGACAGGGCCACCCCTCCACTTT	CASSKTGPPLHF
TRBD1	TRBV5-4	TRBJ1-6	-	TGTGCCAGCAGACTACAGGGGGATAATTCACCCCTCCACTTT	CASRLQGDNSPLHF
TRBD2	TRBV2	TRBJ2-7	-	TGTGCCAGCAGAGGACTAGCGGGGACTCCGGGGGAGCAGTACTTC	CASRGLAGTPGEQYF
TRBD1	TRBV19	TRBJ1-5	-	TGTGCCAGTACAACAGGGGGACGAGGTCAGCCCCAGCATTTT	CASTTGGRGQPQHF
-	TRBV25-1	TRBJ1-1	few	TGTGCCAGCAGTGAACTGGCGGGGGTCGGCACTGAAGCTTTCTTT	CASSELAGVGTEAFF
TRBD2	TRBV11-2	TRBJ2-7	-	TGTGCCAGCAGCTCAGTAGCGGGGACCCACGAGCAGTACTTC	CASSSVAGTHEQYF
TRBD1	TRBV3-1/TRBV3-2	TRBJ1-2	-	TGTGCCAGCAGCCACTCCACTCCGGGACAGGGGGGTAACTATGGCTACACCTTC	CASSHSTPGQGGNYGYTF
TRBD2	TRBV4-3	TRBJ2-6	-	TGCGCCAGCTCAGCGGGAGGTCTGGGTGGGGCCAACGTCCTGACTTTC	CASSAGGLGGANVLTF
TRBD2	TRBV4-3	TRBJ2-1	-	TGCGCCAGCAGCCAACTAGCGGGAGTGGGTAATGAGCAGTTCTTC	CASSQLAGVGNEQFF
TRBD1	TRBV10-1	TRBJ1-5	few	TGCGCCAGCAGAGAAACAGGGGGGACTCACTATAGCAATCAGCCCCAGCATTTT	CASRETGGTHYSNQPQHF
-	TRBV6-5	TRBJ1-1	-	TGTGCCAGCAGCCGGAGCTCGGCTGGGAGGACTGAAGCTTTCTTT	CASSRSSAGRTEAFF
-	TRBV6-6	TRBJ1-3	-	TGTGCCAGTTACGAGGGAACTGGAAACACCATATATTTT	CASYEGTGNTIYF
-	TRBV11-3	TRBJ2-7	once	TGTGCCAGCAGCAGGACACTCCGCTCCTACGAGCAGTACTTC	CASSRTLRSYEQYF
TRBD1	TRBV19	TRBJ2-5	-	TGTGCCAGTAATCAGGGGGTGGGCGAGACCCAGTACTTC	CASNQGVGETQYF
TRBD2	TRBV10-3	TRBJ2-1	-	TGTGCCATCAGCCTGATTTCTAGCGGCAGCTCCTACAATGAGCAGTTCTTC	CAISLISSGSSYNEQFF
TRBD1	TRBV9	TRBJ2-1	-	TGTGCCAGCAGCGTAGAAACAGGGGGCTACAATGAGCAGTTCTTC	CASSVETGGYNEQFF
-	TRBV15	TRBJ2-7	-	TGTGCCACCAGCAGAGCTTTTATTGGAGGAACTACCTACGAGCAGTACTTC	CATSRAFIGGTTYEQYF
-	TRBV9	TRBJ1-3	-	TGTGCCAGCAGCGCCACGACAGGAAACACCATATATTTT	CASSATTGNTIYF
TRBD2	TRBV27	TRBJ2-3	-	TGTGCCAGCAGTACCACGACTAGCGGGGGACAGGATACGCAGTATTTT	CASSTTTSGGQDTQYF